This T cell receptor (beta chain) was recorded in a study of cytomegalovirus exposure and HLA in healthy donors. This clone was seen only a few times. From germline, CDR1 is MNHEY and CDR2 SMNVEV (reference sequence). The V end lost 4 bases, the J end lost 15 bases, and 13 bases lay between the germline ends. This CDR3 contains 12 residues. Using immunoSEQ multiplex PCR, the repertoire was profiled, and TCRdb retains in-frame clones only, with some absent. In the table there are about 180,000 clones, around nine tenths of which are singletons. The chain carries TRBV27 and TRBJ1-6; no definite D call. This clonotype was obtained from a woman between 25 and 40 years old in good health and CMV-seronegative. Sample: PBMCs. CDR3 sequence reads: CASSSDSRHLHF. In nucleotides, the CDR3 is TGTGCCAGCAGTTCGGACTCCCGTCACCTCCACTTT.